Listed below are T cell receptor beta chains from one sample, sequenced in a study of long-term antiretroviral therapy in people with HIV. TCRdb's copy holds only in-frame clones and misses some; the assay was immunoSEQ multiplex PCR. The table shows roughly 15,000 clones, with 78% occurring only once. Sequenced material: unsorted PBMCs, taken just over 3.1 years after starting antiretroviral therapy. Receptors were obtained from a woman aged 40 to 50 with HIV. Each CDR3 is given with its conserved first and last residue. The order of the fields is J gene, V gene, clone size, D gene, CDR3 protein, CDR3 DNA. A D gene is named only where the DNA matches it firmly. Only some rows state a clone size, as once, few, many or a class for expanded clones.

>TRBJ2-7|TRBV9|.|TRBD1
CASSPGDRGYEQYF
TGTGCCAGCAGCCCGGGAGACAGGGGCTACGAGCAGTACTTC
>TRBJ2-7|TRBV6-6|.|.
CASQRGLMEQYF
TGTGCCTCACAAAGGGGTCTGATGGAGCAGTACTTC
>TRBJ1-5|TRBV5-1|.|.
CASSQRGVVEVRSNQPQHF
TGCGCCAGCAGCCAACGCGGGGTTGTTGAGGTTCGTAGCAATCAGCCCCAGCATTTT
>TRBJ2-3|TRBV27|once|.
CASSLLPTKASTDTQYF
TGTGCCAGCAGTTTACTCCCTACGAAGGCGAGCACAGATACGCAGTATTTT
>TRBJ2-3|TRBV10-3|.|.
CAIRGGRTDTQYF
TGTGCCATCAGGGGGGGCCGCACAGATACGCAGTATTTT
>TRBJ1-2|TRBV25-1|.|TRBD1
CASTGTGAPRSYGYTF
TGTGCCAGCACCGGGACAGGGGCCCCTAGGAGCTATGGCTACACCTTC
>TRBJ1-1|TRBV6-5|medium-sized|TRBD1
CASSRQGGYTEAFF
TGTGCCAGCAGCCGACAGGGGGGTTACACTGAAGCTTTCTTT
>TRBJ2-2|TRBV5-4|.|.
CASSPLTNTGELFF
TGTGCCAGCAGCCCCCTTACAAACACCGGGGAGCTGTTTTTT
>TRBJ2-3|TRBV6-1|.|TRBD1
CASKTGESTDTQYF
TGTGCCAGCAAAACAGGGGAGAGCACAGATACGCAGTATTTT
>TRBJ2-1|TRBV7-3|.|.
CASSLNRNEQFF
TGTGCCAGCAGCTTAAACAGAAATGAGCAGTTCTTC
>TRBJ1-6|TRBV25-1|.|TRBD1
CASSATQTGGNSPLHF
TGTGCCAGCAGTGCCACACAGACAGGGGGCAATTCACCCCTCCACTTT
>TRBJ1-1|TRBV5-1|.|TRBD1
CASSPGPGQGDTEAFF
TGCGCCAGCAGCCCGGGCCCGGGACAGGGGGACACTGAAGCTTTCTTT
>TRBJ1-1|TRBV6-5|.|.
CASSYRGLQAFF
TGTGCCAGCAGTTACAGGGGGTTACAAGCTTTCTTT
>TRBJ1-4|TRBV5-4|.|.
CASSRSTGEKLFF
TGTGCCAGCAGCCGTTCTACGGGGGAAAAACTGTTTTTT
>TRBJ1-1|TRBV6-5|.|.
CASSYGRRNTEAFF
TGTGCCAGCAGTTATGGACGAAGGAACACTGAAGCTTTCTTT
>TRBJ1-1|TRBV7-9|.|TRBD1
CASSFGQGNTEAFF
TGTGCCAGCAGCTTCGGACAGGGGAACACTGAAGCTTTCTTT
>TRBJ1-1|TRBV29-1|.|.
CSVGRVTAEAFF
TGCAGCGTTGGGAGGGTCACGGCTGAAGCTTTCTTT
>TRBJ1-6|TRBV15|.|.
CATSRVKNSPLHF
TGTGCCACCAGCAGAGTCAAAAATTCACCCCTCCACTTT
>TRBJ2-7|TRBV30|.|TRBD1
CAWSVGTGVSYEQYF
TGTGCCTGGAGCGTCGGTACAGGGGTTTCCTACGAGCAGTACTTC
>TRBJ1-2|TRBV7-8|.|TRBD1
CASSQDRAAGYTF
TGTGCCAGCAGCCAGGACAGGGCTGCGGGCTACACCTTC
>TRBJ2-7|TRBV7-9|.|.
CASSLEYEQYF
TGTGCCAGCAGCTTAGAATACGAGCAGTACTTC
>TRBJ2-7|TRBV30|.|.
CACQPRLYEQYF
TGTGCCTGTCAACCCCGGTTGTACGAGCAGTACTTC
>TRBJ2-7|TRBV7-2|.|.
CASSAGVEQYF
TGTGCCAGCAGCGCAGGGGTCGAGCAGTACTTC
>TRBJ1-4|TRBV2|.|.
CASSVDEKLFF
TGTGCCAGCAGCGTTGACGAAAAACTGTTTTTT
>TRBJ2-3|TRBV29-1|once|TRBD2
CSTTSGALSTDTQYF
TGCAGCACGACTAGCGGGGCCCTCAGCACAGATACGCAGTATTTT
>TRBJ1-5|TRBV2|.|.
CASSGIEAGQPQHF
TGTGCCAGCAGTGGAATTGAAGCAGGACAGCCCCAGCATTTT
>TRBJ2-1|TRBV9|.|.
CASSLGANEQFF
TGTGCCAGCAGCCTGGGGGCTAATGAGCAGTTCTTC
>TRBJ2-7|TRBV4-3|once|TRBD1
CASSQGDRVHEQYF
TGCGCCAGCAGCCAAGGTGACAGGGTCCACGAGCAGTACTTC
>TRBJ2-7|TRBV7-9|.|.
CASSLVTGTYVYEQYF
TGTGCCAGCAGCTTAGTTACGGGAACCTATGTGTACGAGCAGTACTTC
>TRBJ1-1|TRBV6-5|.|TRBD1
CASRGAGQGFTEAFF
TGTGCCAGCAGGGGGGCGGGACAGGGGTTTACTGAAGCTTTCTTT
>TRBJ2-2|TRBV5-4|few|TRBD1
CASSIDRGRGTGELFF
TGTGCCAGCAGCATAGACAGGGGCCGGGGCACCGGGGAGCTGTTTTTT